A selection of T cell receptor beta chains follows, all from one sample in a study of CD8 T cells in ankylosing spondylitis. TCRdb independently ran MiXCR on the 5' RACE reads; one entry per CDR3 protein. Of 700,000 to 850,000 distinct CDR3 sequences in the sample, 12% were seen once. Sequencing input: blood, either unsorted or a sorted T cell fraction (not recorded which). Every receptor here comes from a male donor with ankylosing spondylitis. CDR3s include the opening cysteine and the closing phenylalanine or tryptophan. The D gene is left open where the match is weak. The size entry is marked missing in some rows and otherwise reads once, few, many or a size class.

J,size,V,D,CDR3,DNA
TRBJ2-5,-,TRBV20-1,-,CSARNPGGGETQYF,TGCAGTGCTAGAAACCCAGGAGGAGGAGAGACCCAGTACTTC
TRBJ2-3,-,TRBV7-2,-,CASSSQEADTQYF,TGTGCCAGCAGCTCACAGGAGGCAGATACGCAGTATTTT
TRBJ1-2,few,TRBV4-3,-,CASSHRGGDGYTF,TGCGCCAGCAGCCACCGTGGGGGCGATGGCTACACCTTC
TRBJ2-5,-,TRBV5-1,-,CASSPEGYRDWEETQYF,TGCGCCAGCAGCCCGGAGGGCTATAGAGATTGGGAAGAGACCCAGTACTTC
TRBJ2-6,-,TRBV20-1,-,CSARDEDKGGANVLTF,TGCAGTGCTAGAGATGAGGATAAGGGGGGGGCCAACGTCCTGACTTTC
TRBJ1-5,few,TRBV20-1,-,CSARLRTADQPQHF,TGCAGTGCTAGGTTAAGGACAGCCGATCAGCCCCAGCATTTT
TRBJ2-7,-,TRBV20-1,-,CSVTGPQDYEQYF,TGCAGTGTCACCGGGCCCCAAGACTACGAGCAGTACTTC
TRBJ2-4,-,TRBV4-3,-,CASSQLWGPIAKNIQYF,TGCGCCAGCAGCCAACTCTGGGGCCCAATAGCCAAAAACATTCAGTACTTC
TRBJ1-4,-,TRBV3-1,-,CASSQTGKLFF,TGTGCCAGCAGCCAAACGGGGAAACTGTTTTTT
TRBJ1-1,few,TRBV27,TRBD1,CASRPQGGTEAFF,TGTGCCAGCAGGCCTCAGGGGGGAACTGAAGCTTTCTTT
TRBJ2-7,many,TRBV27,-,CASSFRKDDYEQYF,TGTGCCAGCAGTTTTCGAAAGGATGACTACGAGCAGTACTTC
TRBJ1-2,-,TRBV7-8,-,CASSLQTGTFNYGYTF,TGTGCCAGCAGCTTACAAACCGGGACTTTTAACTATGGCTACACCTTC
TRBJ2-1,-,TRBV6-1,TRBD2,CASGKAGNSYNEQFF,TGTGCCAGCGGCAAAGCGGGAAACTCCTACAATGAGCAGTTCTTC
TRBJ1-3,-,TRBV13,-,CASSPRSGTSGNTIYF,TGTGCCAGCAGCCCCCGATCAGGAACCTCTGGAAACACCATATATTTT
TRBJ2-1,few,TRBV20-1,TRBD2,CSARDQRLAGGVNEQFF,TGCAGTGCTAGAGACCAGAGACTAGCGGGAGGGGTCAATGAGCAGTTCTTC
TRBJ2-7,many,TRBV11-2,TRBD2,CASSPGLAGFSYEQYF,TGTGCCAGCAGCCCCGGACTAGCGGGATTCTCCTACGAGCAGTACTTC
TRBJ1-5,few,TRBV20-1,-,CSARDVVGNQPQHF,TGCAGTGCTAGAGATGTGGTAGGGAATCAGCCCCAGCATTTT
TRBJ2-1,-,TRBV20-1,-,CSAAARRVYNEQFF,TGCAGTGCCGCGGCGCGGAGGGTTTACAATGAGCAGTTCTTC
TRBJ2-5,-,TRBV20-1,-,CSALTGWYQETQYF,TGCAGTGCCCTCACAGGCTGGTACCAAGAGACCCAGTACTTC
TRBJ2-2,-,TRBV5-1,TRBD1,CASSPDRGYTGELFF,TGCGCCAGCAGCCCGGACAGGGGGTACACCGGGGAGCTGTTTTTT
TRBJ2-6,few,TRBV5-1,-,CASSSQDTGAVLTF,TGCGCCAGCAGCTCCCAAGACACTGGGGCCGTCCTGACTTTC
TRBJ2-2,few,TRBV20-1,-,CSAPLYSSNTGELFF,TGCAGTGCCCCACTGTACAGCTCGAACACCGGGGAGCTGTTTTTT
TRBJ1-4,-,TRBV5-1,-,CASSFVLVGEPSTNEKLFF,TGCGCCAGCAGCTTCGTCCTTGTCGGGGAACCATCAACTAATGAAAAACTGTTTTTT
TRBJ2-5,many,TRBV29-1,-,CSVVPGMEFGTQYF,TGCAGCGTTGTGCCAGGGATGGAGTTCGGGACCCAGTACTTC
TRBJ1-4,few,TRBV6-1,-,CASSAGQTSEKLFF,TGTGCCAGCAGTGCCGGCCAGACTTCGGAAAAACTGTTTTTT
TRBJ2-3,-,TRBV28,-,CAISPGPLSDTQYF,TGTGCCATCAGCCCTGGGCCCCTCAGCGATACGCAGTATTTT
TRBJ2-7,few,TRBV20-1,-,CSALKPGTSSEQYF,TGCAGTGCTTTAAAACCTGGGACTTCTTCGGAGCAGTACTTC
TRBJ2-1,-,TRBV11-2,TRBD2,CASSLRGGSSDEQFF,TGTGCCAGCAGCTTACGGGGGGGGAGTTCAGATGAGCAGTTCTTC
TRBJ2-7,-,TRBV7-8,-,CASSLATDPYEQYF,TGTGCCAGCAGCTTAGCAACGGACCCCTACGAGCAGTACTTC
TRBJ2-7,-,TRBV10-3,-,CAISVIPESSYEQYF,TGTGCCATCAGTGTAATACCAGAGAGCTCCTACGAGCAGTACTTC
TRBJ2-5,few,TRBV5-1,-,CASSWAPPAQETQYF,TGCGCCAGCAGCTGGGCGCCCCCGGCCCAAGAGACCCAGTACTTC
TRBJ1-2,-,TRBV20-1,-,CSARESGGSYTF,TGCAGTGCTAGAGAATCTGGGGGCTCCTACACCTTC
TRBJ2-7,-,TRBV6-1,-,CAIRQASSYEQYF,TGTGCCATCAGACAGGCGAGCTCCTACGAGCAGTACTTC
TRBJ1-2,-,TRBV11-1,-,CASSRTLSAGYGYTF,TGTGCCAGCAGCCGAACCCTCTCTGCGGGGTATGGCTACACCTTC
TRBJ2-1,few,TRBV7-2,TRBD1,CASSTPGTGSYNEQFF,TGTGCCAGCAGCACCCCCGGGACAGGTTCCTACAATGAGCAGTTCTTC
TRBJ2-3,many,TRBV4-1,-,CASSQDSEYTQYF,TGCGCCAGCAGCCAAGATTCTGAATATACGCAGTATTTT
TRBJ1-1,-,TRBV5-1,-,CASSFAAAGTEAFF,TGCGCCAGCAGCTTCGCGGCCGCTGGAACTGAAGCTTTCTTT
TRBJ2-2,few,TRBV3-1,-,CASSQVQGSGELFF,TGTGCCAGCAGCCAAGTCCAGGGATCAGGGGAGCTGTTTTTT
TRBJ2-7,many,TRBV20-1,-,CSARAPGFYEQYF,TGCAGTGCTAGAGCTCCAGGGTTTTACGAGCAGTACTTC
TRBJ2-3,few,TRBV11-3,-,CASSLGTASLPYF,TGTGCCAGCAGCTTAGGGACAGCTTCATTGCCGTATTTT